The 17 T cell receptor beta chains presented below share a single source sample, sequenced in a study of identical twins. TCRdb recomputed calls from the 5' RACE reads with MiXCR, one row per CDR3 protein. This sample has 200,000 to 250,000 distinct CDR3 sequences; about 7.5% occur once, and the top ten carry more than 1.5%. The sample was also linked to a second study, of yellow fever vaccine responses in identical twins.

The sample was memory (CD45RO+) T cells sorted from blood. These receptor sequences come from a woman between 18 and 29 years old in good health.

The chain uses TRBV9 and TRBJ1-2; TRBD1 matches at 8 bases. CDR3 length equals 16 residues. Unmatched junction bases numbered 15, after V lost 3 bases and J lost 8 bases. Germline V lookup: CDR1 SGDLS, CDR2 YYNGEE. The CDR3 bases are TGTGCCAGCAGCGAGACTCCCGGGACAGGTCTGGGCGGCTACACCTTC. This encodes CASSETPGTGLGGYTF.

This clonotype was found a few times. The chain employs TRBV7-8 and TRBJ2-2; 9 bases are shared with TRBD1. This CDR3 spans 17 amino acids. CDR1 is SGHVS and CDR2 is FQNEAQ in the germline V gene. J lost 0 bases, V lost 5 bases, and 7 bases had no gene match. The CDR3 DNA reads as TGTGCCAGCAGCAACCGGGACAGGGAACCGAACACCGGGGAGCTGTTTTTT. Translated, it gives CASSNRDREPNTGELFF. Combining the CDR3 with reference TRBV7-8 and TRBJ2-2 gives the whole variable domain GAGVSQSPRYKVAKRGQDVALRCDPISGHVSLFWYQQALGQGPEFLTYFQNEAQLDKSGLPSDRFFAERPEGSVSTLKIQRTQQEDSAVYLCASSNRDREPNTGELFFGEGSRLTVL.

This clonotype was observed many times. The chain recombines TRBV6-2 or TRBV6-3 with TRBJ2-1, with D unclear. V dropped 0 bases and J dropped 6 bases, with 12 bases sitting between them. Germline V gene sequence: CDR1 MNHEY, CDR2 SVGEGT. The CDR3 extends over 15 amino acids. CDR3 sequence (DNA): TGTGCCAGCAGTTACTCGATTGCCTCGACCAATGAGCAGTTCTTC. Amino acids: CASSYSIASTNEQFF.

This clonotype was seen a few times. V and J are TRBV3-1 and TRBJ2-2, with 8 bases aligning to TRBD2. This CDR3 region has 16 residues. V lost 1 base to trimming and J lost 3 bases; unmatched junction nucleotides: 4. CDR1 and CDR2 from the germline V gene are LGHDT and YNNKEL (reference sequence). For the CDR3, the DNA is TGTGCCAGCAGCCAAGGTAGCGGGGCTTACACCGGGGAGCTGTTTTTT. It is translated as CASSQGSGAYTGELFF.

This clonotype was detected only a few times. The V call is TRBV7-9, the J call TRBJ2-5; unclear D gene. Germline loops: CDR1 SEHNR, CDR2 FQNEAQ (reference sequence). Trimming cost V 3 bases and J 2 bases, with 7 bases left between them. This CDR3 contains 13 residues. This CDR3 is CASSLAKQETQYF. The DNA of the CDR3 is TGTGCCAGCAGCTTGGCAAAGCAAGAGACCCAGTACTTC.

This clonotype was counted a few times. The chain has TRBV7-9 and TRBJ1-2; D is unresolved. Trimming stripped 1 base from V and 6 bases from J, with 9 bases between. Germline V gene data show CDR1 as SEHNR and CDR2 as FQNEAQ (reference sequence). There are 13 residues in the CDR3. CDR3 region: CASSLVAGNGYTF. The CDR3 region has the DNA TGTGCCAGCAGCTTAGTCGCAGGCAATGGCTACACCTTC.

This clonotype was found many times. V and J are TRBV6-2 or TRBV6-3 and TRBJ2-5; possible D gene TRBD1, 6 bases. The CDR3 runs to 14 residues. V gave up 6 bases and J gave up 5 bases, with 16 bases separating them. Per germline, CDR1 MNHEY and CDR2 SVGEGT. The CDR3 loop is CASRTGWKGETQYF. The CDR3 nucleotides read TGTGCCAGCAGGACAGGTTGGAAGGGGGAGACCCAGTACTTC.

This clonotype occurred many times. The chain recombines TRBV7-9 with TRBJ2-2; D is undetermined. Germline CDR1 SEHNR, CDR2 FQNEAQ (reference sequence). V was clipped by 8 bases and J by 6 bases, with 19 bases between them. There are 15 residues in the CDR3. CDR3: CASRPTAPVSGELFF. In nucleotides, the CDR3 is TGTGCCAGCCGCCCTACTGCCCCCGTGTCCGGGGAGCTGTTTTTT.

Worth noting for this clonotype: This may come from a read error, since a much larger clone is one base off. The chain joins TRBV10-3 to TRBJ2-2, with D unresolved. The CDR3 runs to 15 residues. CDR1 is ENHRY, CDR2 SYGVKD, per germline. The V end was cut by 2 bases, the J end by 5 bases, with 12 bases between. The CDR3: CAISEPPGYTGELFF. The CDR3 DNA reads as TGTGCCATCAGTGAGCCACCCGGATATACCGGGGAGCTGTTTTTT.

This clonotype was counted only a few times. V and J are TRBV6-1 and TRBJ1-5, with D uncertain. In germline, CDR1 is MNHNS, CDR2 SASEGT. Trimming removed 4 bases at V and 5 bases at J, with 9 bases between. This CDR3 is built from 13 residues. The CDR3 DNA sequence: TGTGCCAGCAGTGCCTACCTCGATCAGCCCCAGCATTTT. The encoded protein is CASSAYLDQPQHF.

The chain has TRBV6-2 or TRBV6-3 and TRBJ2-7, with TRBD2 identical over 9 bases. After removal of 2 bases from V and 2 bases from J, the junction contained 1 base not matched to a gene. Germline V gene sequence: CDR1 MNHEY, CDR2 SVGEGT. This CDR3 comprises 14 residues. In DNA form, the CDR3 reads TGTGCCAGCAGTTACCGACTAGCGGCCTACGAGCAGTACTTC. Translated, it gives CASSYRLAAYEQYF.

This sequence joins TRBV5-6 and TRBJ2-7; TRBD1 is a possible D gene (6 bases). The V and J ends lost 0 bases and 0 bases respectively, with 10 bases between them. The CDR3 has 15 residues. CDR1 and CDR2 (germline): SGHDT, YYEEEE. For the CDR3, the DNA is TGTGCCAGCAGCTTGGGGACAGCTTTCTCCTACGAGCAGTACTTC. Translated: CASSLGTAFSYEQYF.

This clonotype was counted at least ten times. This chain links TRBV6-2 or TRBV6-3 with TRBJ2-3, with D perhaps TRBD2 (6 bases). Germline loops: CDR1 MNHEY, CDR2 SVGEGT. The CDR3 contains 13 residues. V shed 4 bases and J shed 3 bases, with 8 bases lying between them. The CDR3 DNA follows: TGTGCCAGCAGTTGGCGGGAAACAGATACGCAGTATTTT. It translates to CASSWRETDTQYF.

The DNA for the CDR3 is TGTGCCAGCAGCCAAATGGGACAGCTCAATGAGCAGTTCTTC. Amino acids: CASSQMGQLNEQFF. The genes are TRBV3-1 and TRBJ2-1, with TRBD1 identical over 7 bases. CDR1 and CDR2 (germline): LGHDT, YNNKEL (reference sequence). The CDR3 runs to 14 residues. V was pared by 2 bases and J by 6 bases, with 4 bases of the junction left unmatched.

This sequence joins TRBV27 and TRBJ1-5; TRBD1 agrees at 7 bases. Germline lookup yields CDR1 MNHEY and CDR2 SMNVEV (reference sequence). V shed 7 bases, J shed 1 base, and the junction held 7 bases outside the gene matches. The CDR3 consists of 15 residues. CDR3: CASNPQGQSNQPQHF. Written as DNA, the CDR3 is TGTGCCAGCAACCCACAGGGGCAAAGCAATCAGCCCCAGCATTTT.

This clonotype was detected a few times. Written as DNA, the CDR3 is TGTGCCAGCAGCTTAGGGGGTCTTATTTACGAGCAGTACTTC. The encoded protein is CASSLGGLIYEQYF. The chain recombines TRBV7-8 with TRBJ2-7; D not certain. V gave up 1 base and J gave up 4 bases, with 11 bases separating them. This CDR3 has 14 residues. From germline, CDR1 is SGHVS and CDR2 FQNEAQ. Full variable domain (remainder filled in from reference TRBV7-8 and TRBJ2-7): GAGVSQSPRYKVAKRGQDVALRCDPISGHVSLFWYQQALGQGPEFLTYFQNEAQLDKSGLPSDRFFAERPEGSVSTLKIQRTQQEDSAVYLCASSLGGLIYEQYFGPGTRLTVT.

This clonotype was observed a handful of times. The chain uses TRBV7-9 and TRBJ2-1, with D possibly matching TRBD2 (5 bases). Germline V gene sequence: CDR1 SEHNR, CDR2 FQNEAQ (reference sequence). The V and J ends lost 5 bases and 9 bases respectively, with 23 bases between them. The CDR3 covers 16 residues. Written as DNA, the CDR3 is TGTGCCAGCAGCCATCCGAGGGTTGTTTTGGTTTCTGAGCAGTTCTTC. Encoded protein: CASSHPRVVLVSEQFF. Full variable domain (remainder filled in from reference TRBV7-9 and TRBJ2-1): DTGVSQNPRHKITKRGQNVTFRCDPISEHNRLYWYRQTLGQGPEFLTYFQNEAQLEKSRLLSDRFSAERPKGSFSTLEIQRTEQGDSAMYLCASSHPRVVLVSEQFFGPGTRLTVL.